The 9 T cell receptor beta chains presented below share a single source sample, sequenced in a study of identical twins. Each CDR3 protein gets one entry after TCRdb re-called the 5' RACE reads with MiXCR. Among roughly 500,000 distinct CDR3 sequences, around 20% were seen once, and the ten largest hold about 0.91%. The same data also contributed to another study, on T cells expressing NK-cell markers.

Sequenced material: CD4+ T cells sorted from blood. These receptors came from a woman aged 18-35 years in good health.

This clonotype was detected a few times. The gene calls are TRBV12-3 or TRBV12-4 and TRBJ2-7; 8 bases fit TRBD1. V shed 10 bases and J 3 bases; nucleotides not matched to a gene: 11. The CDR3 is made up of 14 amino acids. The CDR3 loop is CATNKGGQGYEQYF. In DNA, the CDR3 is TGTGCCACCAACAAGGGCGGACAGGGCTACGAGCAGTACTTC.

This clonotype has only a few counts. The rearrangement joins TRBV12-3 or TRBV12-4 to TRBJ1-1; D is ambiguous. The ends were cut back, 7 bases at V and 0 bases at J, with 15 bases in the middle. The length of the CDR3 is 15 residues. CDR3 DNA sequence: TGTGCCAGCACGTCAGTTGATGGGGTGAACACTGAAGCTTTCTTT. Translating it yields CASTSVDGVNTEAFF.

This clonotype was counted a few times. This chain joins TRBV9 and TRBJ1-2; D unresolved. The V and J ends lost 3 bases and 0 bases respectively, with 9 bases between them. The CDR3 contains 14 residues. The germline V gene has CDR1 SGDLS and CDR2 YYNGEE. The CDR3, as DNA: TGTGCCAGCAGCGCGACTTTAGCTAACTATGGCTACACCTTC. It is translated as CASSATLANYGYTF.

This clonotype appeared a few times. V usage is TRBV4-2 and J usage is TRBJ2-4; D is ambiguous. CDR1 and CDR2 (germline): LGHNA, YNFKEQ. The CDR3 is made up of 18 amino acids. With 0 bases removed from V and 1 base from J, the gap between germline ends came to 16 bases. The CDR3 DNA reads TGTGCCAGCAGCCAAGATCTGCGAGGAGTAGGCGCCAAAAACATTCAGTACTTC. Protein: CASSQDLRGVGAKNIQYF.

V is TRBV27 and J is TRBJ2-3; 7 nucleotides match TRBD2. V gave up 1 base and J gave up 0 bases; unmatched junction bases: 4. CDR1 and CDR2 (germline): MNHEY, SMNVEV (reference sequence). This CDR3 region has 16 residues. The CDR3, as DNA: TGTGCCAGCAGTTTATGGGCTAGCGGTAGCACAGATACGCAGTATTTT. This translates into CASSLWASGSTDTQYF.

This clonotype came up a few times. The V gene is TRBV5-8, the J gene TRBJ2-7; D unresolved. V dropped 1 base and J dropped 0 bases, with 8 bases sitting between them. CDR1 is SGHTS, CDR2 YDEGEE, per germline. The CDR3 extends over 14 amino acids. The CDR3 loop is CASSLRPTSYEQYF. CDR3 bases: TGTGCCAGCAGCTTGAGGCCGACCTCCTACGAGCAGTACTTC.

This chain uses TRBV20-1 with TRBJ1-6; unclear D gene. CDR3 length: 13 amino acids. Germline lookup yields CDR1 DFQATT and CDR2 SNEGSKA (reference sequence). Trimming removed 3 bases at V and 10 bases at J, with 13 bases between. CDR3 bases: TGCAGTGCTAGGCAGGAGGGCAGATCACCCCTCCACTTT. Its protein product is CSARQEGRSPLHF.

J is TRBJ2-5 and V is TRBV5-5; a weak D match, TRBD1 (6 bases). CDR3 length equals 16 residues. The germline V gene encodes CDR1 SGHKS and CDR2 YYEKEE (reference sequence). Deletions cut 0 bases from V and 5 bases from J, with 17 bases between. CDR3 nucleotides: TGTGCCAGCAGCTTGGCCGGTATCAGGGGTGGGGAGACCCAGTACTTC. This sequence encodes CASSLAGIRGGETQYF.

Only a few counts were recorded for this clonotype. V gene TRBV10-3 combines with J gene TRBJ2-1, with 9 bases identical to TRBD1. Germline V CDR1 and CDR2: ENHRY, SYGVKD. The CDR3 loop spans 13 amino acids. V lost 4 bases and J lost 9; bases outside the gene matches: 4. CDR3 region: CAISGTGEREQFF. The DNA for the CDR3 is TGTGCCATCAGTGGGACAGGGGAACGTGAGCAGTTCTTC.